These 14 T cell receptor beta chains were sequenced from one sample in a study of cytomegalovirus exposure and HLA in healthy donors. The PCR used 60 Vbeta and 13 Jbeta primers. Libraries were prepared by immunoSEQ multiplex PCR; TCRdb keeps only in-frame clonotypes and omits some of them. The repertoire holds tens of thousands of clones, around 77% seen once, with under 0.75% in the top ten. Sequenced sample: PBMCs. These receptors came from a man under 40 in good health and CMV-seronegative.

This chain links TRBV19 with TRBJ2-3, with a weak D call TRBD2 (6 bases). Trimming shortened V by 4 bases and J by 2 bases, and 13 bases separated the two germline ends. Germline values: CDR1 LNHDA, CDR2 SQIVND (reference sequence). The CDR3 is made up of 15 amino acids. The CDR3 bases are TGTGCCAGTAGTAGGGTAGCGGATAACACAGATACGCAGTATTTT. The encoded protein is CASSRVADNTDTQYF.

The table lists this clone with a few counts. The chain has TRBV4-3 and TRBJ1-2, with a possible D match to TRBD1 (6 bases). The CDR3 has 15 amino acids. Between the trimmed V and J ends, which lost 3 bases and 4 bases, there was a span of 15 bases. Germline loops: CDR1 LGHNA, CDR2 YSLEER. The CDR3 DNA reads as TGCGCCAGCAGCCAGGACAACGACAGGCCCTATGGCTACACCTTC. Translating gives CASSQDNDRPYGYTF.

This chain uses TRBV25-1 with TRBJ1-3, with 7 bases fitting TRBD1. CDR3 length: 16 amino acids. V was clipped by 3 bases and J by 1 base; unmatched bases: 6. Germline V lookup: CDR1 MGHDK, CDR2 SYGVNS. This chain's CDR3 is CASSDPTGRSGNTIYF. Here the CDR3 DNA reads TGTGCCAGCAGTGATCCGACAGGGAGATCTGGAAACACCATATATTTT.

This clone was seen repeatedly, ten times or more. This chain joins TRBV7-9 and TRBJ1-1; 7 bases match TRBD1. V shed 4 bases, J shed 1 base, and the junction held 6 bases outside the gene matches. CDR3 length: 15 amino acids. Per germline, CDR1 SEHNR and CDR2 FQNEAQ (reference sequence). CDR3: CASSSRGTANTEAFF. The CDR3, as DNA: TGTGCCAGCAGCTCCCGTGGGACAGCGAACACTGAAGCTTTCTTT.

The rearrangement uses TRBV5-1 and TRBJ2-1; TRBD2 aligns across 7 bases. Germline V gene lookup returns CDR1 SGHRS and CDR2 YFSETQ. This CDR3 comprises 15 residues. J was trimmed by 6 bases and V by 1 base; bases with no gene match: 7. The CDR3 DNA reads TGCGCCAGCAGCTTGAACGGGAGGCCGTTCAATGAGCAGTTCTTC. It translates to CASSLNGRPFNEQFF.

To note about this clone: This same CDR3 is encoded by further DNA sequences in the sample. V and J are TRBV9 and TRBJ2-1, with a weak D call TRBD2 (6 bases). Per germline, CDR1 SGDLS and CDR2 YYNGEE. Trimming removed 0 bases at V and 6 bases at J, with 13 bases between. The CDR3 is 15 amino acids. The CDR3 bases are TGTGCCAGCAGCGTAGGAGTGGGGGGACTCAATGAGCAGTTCTTC. Its translation: CASSVGVGGLNEQFF. The entire variable domain, with the rest obtained from reference TRBV9 and TRBJ2-1, is as follows: DSGVTQTPKHLITATGQRVTLRCSPRSGDLSVYWYQQSLDQGLQFLIQYYNGEERAKGNILERFSAQQFPDLHSELNLSSLELGDSALYFCASSVGVGGLNEQFFGPGTRLTVL.

The chain recombines TRBV6-1 with TRBJ2-7; D possibly corresponds to TRBD2 (6 bases). The germline V and J ends were trimmed by 7 bases and 2 bases, with 15 bases remaining between them. CDR1 is MNHNS and CDR2 is SASEGT in the germline V gene. The CDR3 runs 14 residues. CDR3 coding DNA: TGTGCCAGCACCGAGTACCGGGGGACCTACGAGCAGTACGTC. Amino acids: CASTEYRGTYEQYV.

Of note for this clone: Other DNA sequences of this sample code for an identical CDR3. This chain links TRBV5-1 with TRBJ2-3; D possibly corresponds to TRBD2 (5 bases). V lost 7 bases, J lost 0 bases, and 12 bases lay in between. Germline CDR1 SGHRS, CDR2 YFSETQ. The CDR3 runs 14 residues. The CDR3 is CASSPGTSTDTQYF. For the CDR3, the DNA is TGCGCCAGCTCACCGGGAACTAGCACAGATACGCAGTATTTT.

With regard to this clone: Other DNA sequences in the sample encode the same CDR3. V is TRBV5-1 and J is TRBJ1-5, with TRBD1 matching 9 bases. CDR3 size: 14 residues. V shed 0 bases, J shed 5 bases, and the junction held 0 bases outside the gene matches. The germline gives CDR1 SGHRS, CDR2 YFSETQ. CDR3 loop: CASSLGQGDQPQHF. The CDR3 DNA reads TGCGCCAGCAGCTTGGGACAGGGGGATCAGCCCCAGCATTTT.

This chain joins TRBV4-2 and TRBJ1-1, with D hard to call. Germline V gene sequence: CDR1 LGHNA, CDR2 YNFKEQ. Trimming took 0 bases from V and 0 from J, leaving 17 bases between them. There are 18 residues in the CDR3. The CDR3 reads CASSQEPESPSMNTEAFF. CDR3 in DNA: TGTGCCAGCAGCCAAGAACCTGAGTCACCTTCGATGAACACTGAAGCTTTCTTT.

The CDR3 sequence: CASSLFSDGYTF. CDR3 DNA: TGCGCCAGCAGCTTGTTCTCTGATGGCTACACCTTC. This chain connects TRBV5-1 to TRBJ1-2; D is undetermined. CDR1 is SGHRS, CDR2 YFSETQ, per germline. The CDR3 totals 12 residues. Trimming removed 1 base at V and 6 bases at J, with 7 bases between.

This chain uses TRBV7-2 with TRBJ1-4; D might be TRBD1 (5 bases). Germline CDR1 and CDR2: SGHTA and FQGNSA. The CDR3 is 16 residues long. V lost 1 base to trimming and J lost 4 bases, with 13 bases between them. The CDR3 region has the DNA TGTGCCAGCAGCTTAGTCTCCGGGGGGATTAATGAAAAACTGTTTTTT. Encoded protein: CASSLVSGGINEKLFF.

This chain uses TRBV14 with TRBJ1-2; 7 bases line up with TRBD1. V was clipped by 4 bases and J by 5 bases; unmatched bases: 4. The CDR3 totals 13 residues. Germline V CDR1 and CDR2: SGHDN, FVKESK. DNA for the CDR3: TGTGCCAGCAGCCTCCGACAGGGATATGGCTACACCTTC. It codes for CASSLRQGYGYTF. The whole variable domain, remainder taken from reference TRBV14 and TRBJ1-2, is EAGVTQFPSHSVIEKGQTVTLRCDPISGHDNLYWYRRVMGKEIKFLLHFVKESKQDESGMPNNRFLAERTGGTYSTLKVQPAELEDSGVYFCASSLRQGYGYTFGSGTRLTVV.

This chain links TRBV18 with TRBJ1-5; D may be TRBD1 (5 bases). CDR1 KGHSH and CDR2 LQKENI come from the germline V gene. Trimming removed 4 bases from V and 5 bases from J, with 9 bases in between. The CDR3 consists of 13 residues. The DNA for the CDR3 is TGTGCCAGCTCACGAGACAGCCATCAGCCCCAGCATTTT. Translating gives CASSRDSHQPQHF.